Following are 22 T cell receptor beta chains from one sample sequenced in a study of shared clonotypes between healthy human individuals (TCRdb year 2020). The library was obtained by the immunoSEQ multiplex PCR assay. The clones in this table, taken by TCRdb from immuneACCESS, are in-frame only. Not every clone is retained; where verified, under half of the shortfall comes from an unresolved V gene, and the cause of the rest is unknown. Across this sample there are about 2.5 million clones, with 85% to 95% seen only once. The top ten clones comprise 0.37% of the sample. The sequencing sample was made of naive CD4+ T cells from PBMCs. The cell subset or site label, read with the paper, signifies: CD45RA+ positively selected. The receptors derive from a man younger than 35 in good health. Some clones in this sample may be carry-over from other donors' samples.

The V gene is TRBV7-9, the J gene TRBJ1-1; a possible D gene is TRBD1 (5 bases). Trimming stripped 5 bases from V and 0 bases from J, with 13 bases between. The CDR3 covers 15 residues. Germline CDR1 reads SEHNR; CDR2 reads FQNEAQ (reference sequence). The CDR3 DNA follows: TGTGCCAGCAGCCAAGCCGGGGCCTTGAACACTGAAGCTTTCTTT. As protein: CASSQAGALNTEAFF. Together with reference TRBV7-9 and TRBJ1-1, the CDR3 gives the full variable domain: DTGVSQNPRHKITKRGQNVTFRCDPISEHNRLYWYRQTLGQGPEFLTYFQNEAQLEKSRLLSDRFSAERPKGSFSTLEIQRTEQGDSAMYLCASSQAGALNTEAFFGQGTRLTVV.

The rearrangement links TRBV5-1 to TRBJ2-1; maybe TRBD2 (5 bases). The V end lost 4 bases, the J end lost 3 bases, and 17 bases lay between the germline ends. In germline, CDR1 is SGHRS, CDR2 YFSETQ. The CDR3 runs to 16 residues. The CDR3 sequence is CASSRSGGPIYNEQFF. Written as DNA, the CDR3 is TGCGCCAGCAGCCGGTCCGGCGGGCCCATCTACAATGAGCAGTTCTTC.

V is TRBV28 and J is TRBJ1-5, with D possibly matching TRBD1 (6 bases). The length of the CDR3 is 16 residues. Germline CDR1 reads MDHEN; CDR2 reads SYDVKM. V lost 1 base, J lost 0 bases, and 10 bases lay in between. CDR3 region: CASSLSGAYSNQPQHF. DNA of the CDR3: TGTGCCAGCAGTTTATCAGGGGCGTATAGCAATCAGCCCCAGCATTTT.

V and J are TRBV10-3 and TRBJ2-1; 8 bases are a match to TRBD2. This CDR3 is 15 amino acids long. From germline, CDR1 is ENHRY and CDR2 SYGVKD. With V trimmed by 0 bases and J by 5 bases, 3 bases remained unmatched. The DNA of the CDR3 is TGTGCCATCAGTGAGTCGTTACTAGCGGACAATGAGCAGTTCTTC. This encodes CAISESLLADNEQFF.

The chain is built from TRBV5-4 and TRBJ2-3; perhaps TRBD2 as D (5 bases). The CDR3 consists of 14 residues. Germline values: CDR1 SGHNT, CDR2 YYREEE (reference sequence). V was trimmed by 5 bases and J by 3 bases, leaving 13 bases between them. CDR3 nucleotides: TGTGCCAGCAGTTATACGGGAAGGACAGATACGCAGTATTTT. Protein: CASSYTGRTDTQYF.

V and J are TRBV7-6 and TRBJ2-5; TRBD2 matches 7 bases. With V trimmed by 3 bases and J by 4 bases, 14 bases remained unmatched. The CDR3 totals 17 residues. The V gene's germline CDR1 is SGHVS and CDR2 FNYEAQ. The CDR3 nucleotides read TGTGCCAGCAGCTTGGTCCGGGAATACTCGGGGGGAGAGACCCAGTACTTC. Translation gives CASSLVREYSGGETQYF.

The chain joins TRBV28 to TRBJ2-7, with 9 bases aligning to TRBD2. CDR1 and CDR2 from the germline V gene are MDHEN and SYDVKM. This CDR3 spans 15 amino acids. The V gene end was trimmed by 2 bases and the J gene end by 4 bases; junction bases not matched to a gene: 6. The CDR3 nucleotides read TGTGCCAGCAGTTTAAAGGCGGGAGGGGGATACGAGCAGTACTTC. Translating gives CASSLKAGGGYEQYF. Full variable domain (remainder filled in from reference TRBV28 and TRBJ2-7): DVKVTQSSRYLVKRTGEKVFLECVQDMDHENMFWYRQDPGLGLRLIYFSYDVKMKEKGDIPEGYSVSREKKERFSLILESASTNQTSMYLCASSLKAGGGYEQYFGPGTRLTVT.

This rearrangement joins TRBV29-1 to TRBJ1-4; possible D gene TRBD1, 6 bases. There are 14 residues in the CDR3. V was shortened by 7 bases and J by 3 bases, with 15 bases between the two germline ends. Germline V gene sequence: CDR1 SQVTM, CDR2 ANQGSEA. In DNA, the CDR3 is TGCAGCGCCCGAGAGGGGGGATCTAATGAAAAACTGTTTTTT. Amino acid sequence: CSAREGGSNEKLFF. The variable domain in full, completed from reference TRBV29-1 and TRBJ1-4, reads SAVISQKPSRDICQRGTSLTIQCQVDSQVTMMFWYRQQPGQSLTLIATANQGSEATYESGFVIDKFPISRPNLTFSTLTVSNMSPEDSSIYLCSAREGGSNEKLFFGSGTQLSVL.

The chain is built from TRBV27 and TRBJ2-1; 8 nucleotides agree with TRBD2. This CDR3 region has 15 residues. Per the germline V gene, CDR1 is MNHEY and CDR2 is SMNVEV (reference sequence). V shed 6 bases, J shed 6 bases, and the junction held 10 bases outside the gene matches. The CDR3 region is CASSFSGLAGNEQFF. Written as DNA, the CDR3 is TGTGCCAGCAGCTTCTCTGGACTAGCAGGCAATGAGCAGTTCTTC.

This CDR3 reads CASSYSSAYEQYF. CDR3 in DNA: TGTGCCAGCAGTTACTCGTCTGCCTACGAGCAGTACTTC. The V and J genes are TRBV6-5 and TRBJ2-7; D gene unclear. The CDR3 is 13 amino acids. Germline CDR1 is MNHEY and CDR2 is SVGAGI. The V and J ends lost 0 bases and 2 bases respectively, with 5 bases between them.

This chain uses TRBV6-5 with TRBJ2-5; 12 positions agree with TRBD2. V gave up 6 bases and J gave up 5 bases; unmatched junction bases: 7. In germline, CDR1 is MNHEY, CDR2 SVGAGI. The CDR3 spans 15 residues. CDR3: CASRSLAGGWETQYF. In nucleotides, the CDR3 is TGTGCCAGCAGGTCTCTAGCGGGAGGGTGGGAGACCCAGTACTTC.

CDR3 loop: CAISDPGTGGNEQFF. CDR3 DNA sequence: TGTGCCATCAGTGACCCCGGGACAGGGGGGAATGAGCAGTTCTTC. The chain uses TRBV10-3 and TRBJ2-1, with TRBD1 matching 11 bases. This CDR3 region has 15 residues. V was clipped by 3 bases and J by 7 bases; unmatched bases: 5. CDR1 and CDR2 (germline): ENHRY, SYGVKD.

This clone is a singleton in its sample. The J gene is TRBJ2-7, the V gene TRBV9, with TRBD2 identical over 11 bases. Unmatched junction bases numbered 7, after V lost 4 bases and J lost 4 bases. This CDR3 comprises 15 residues. Germline V gene lookup returns CDR1 SGDLS and CDR2 YYNGEE. The CDR3 DNA follows: TGTGCCAGCAGCCTAACCGGGACTAGCGGTTACGAGCAGTACTTC. Protein product: CASSLTGTSGYEQYF.

This clone was recorded once. CDR3: CSVLLTGHPSSYNEQFF. CDR3 bases: TGCAGCGTTTTACTTACAGGGCACCCCAGCTCCTACAATGAGCAGTTCTTC. The chain recombines TRBV29-1 with TRBJ2-1, with a possible D match to TRBD1 (6 bases). Trimming took 5 bases from V and 0 from J, leaving 20 bases between them. The CDR3 has 17 residues. Germline V lookup: CDR1 SQVTM, CDR2 ANQGSEA.

This chain connects TRBV28 to TRBJ1-2; D gene unclear. The germline gives CDR1 MDHEN, CDR2 SYDVKM. The CDR3 totals 13 residues. Trimming removed 3 bases at V and 5 bases at J, with 10 bases between. This chain's CDR3 is CASSFTQLYGYTF. CDR3 in DNA: TGTGCCAGCAGTTTCACACAGCTATATGGCTACACCTTC.

The chain recombines TRBV30 with TRBJ2-3; perhaps D is TRBD1 or TRBD2 (5 bases each). V lost 3 bases and J lost 0, with 10 bases in between. The CDR3 runs to 14 residues. Germline loops: CDR1 GTSNPN, CDR2 SVGIG (reference sequence). The CDR3 DNA is TGTGCCTGGAGGCTGGGACGGAGCACAGATACGCAGTATTTT. Its protein is CAWRLGRSTDTQYF.

A remark on this clone: The same CDR3 also results from other DNA sequences found in this sample. The V and J genes are TRBV6-5 and TRBJ1-4, with TRBD1 as a possible D gene (6 bases). The CDR3 is made up of 15 amino acids. CDR1 and CDR2 (germline): MNHEY, SVGAGI. V lost 0 bases and J lost 8, with 13 bases in between. The CDR3 DNA follows: TGTGCCAGCAGTTACTCAGCAGGGGCCGGGGAAAAACTGTTTTTT. Translated: CASSYSAGAGEKLFF.

This clone was seen more than once but under ten times. The J gene is TRBJ1-4, the V gene TRBV29-1; D not certain. CDR3 length: 14 amino acids. V was cut by 6 bases and J by 0 bases, with 11 bases left in between. Germline CDR1 is SQVTM and CDR2 is ANQGSEA. CDR3 region: CSVSRIATNEKLFF. CDR3 DNA sequence: TGCAGCGTCTCCCGGATTGCAACTAATGAAAAACTGTTTTTT.

In its sample, this clone was seen once. The rearrangement joins TRBV11-2 to TRBJ2-3, with no clear D. Deletions cut 5 bases from V and 4 bases from J, with 7 bases between. The CDR3 is 12 residues long. Germline CDR1 SGHAT, CDR2 FQNNGV. The CDR3 DNA reads TGTGCCAGCAGCAACACGGCAGATACGCAGTATTTT. It yields the protein CASSNTADTQYF.

J is TRBJ1-2 and V is TRBV5-1; 8 bases match TRBD1. Germline V CDR1 and CDR2: SGHRS, YFSETQ. This CDR3 spans 14 amino acids. Trimming cost V 0 bases and J 6 bases; bases outside gene matches: 4. CDR3 bases: TGCGCCAGCAGCTTGGAAGGACAGGGAAATGGCTACACCTTC. This translates into CASSLEGQGNGYTF.

The chain combines TRBV5-5 with TRBJ2-3, with TRBD1 identical over 8 bases. V trimming: 0 bases; J trimming: 0 bases; junction bases outside the gene matches: 3. Germline CDR1 and CDR2: SGHKS and YYEKEE (reference sequence). The CDR3 runs to 16 residues. The CDR3, as DNA: TGTGCCAGCAGCTTGGCAGGGGGCAGGAGCACAGATACGCAGTATTTT. Protein product: CASSLAGGRSTDTQYF. The full variable domain, rest sourced from reference TRBV5-5 and TRBJ2-3, is DAGVTQSPTHLIKTRGQQVTLRCSPISGHKSVSWYQQVLGQGPQFIFQYYEKEERGRGNFPDRFSARQFPNYSSELNVNALLLGDSALYLCASSLAGGRSTDTQYFGPGTRLTVL.

This sequence joins TRBV4-2 and TRBJ2-7; no reliable D call. The germline V gene has CDR1 LGHNA and CDR2 YNFKEQ. V lost 4 bases to trimming and J lost 4 bases, with 14 bases between them. This CDR3 contains 14 residues. In nucleotides, the CDR3 is TGTGCCAGCAGCCCAACCCGGGCCTTATACGAGCAGTACTTC. Residues: CASSPTRALYEQYF.